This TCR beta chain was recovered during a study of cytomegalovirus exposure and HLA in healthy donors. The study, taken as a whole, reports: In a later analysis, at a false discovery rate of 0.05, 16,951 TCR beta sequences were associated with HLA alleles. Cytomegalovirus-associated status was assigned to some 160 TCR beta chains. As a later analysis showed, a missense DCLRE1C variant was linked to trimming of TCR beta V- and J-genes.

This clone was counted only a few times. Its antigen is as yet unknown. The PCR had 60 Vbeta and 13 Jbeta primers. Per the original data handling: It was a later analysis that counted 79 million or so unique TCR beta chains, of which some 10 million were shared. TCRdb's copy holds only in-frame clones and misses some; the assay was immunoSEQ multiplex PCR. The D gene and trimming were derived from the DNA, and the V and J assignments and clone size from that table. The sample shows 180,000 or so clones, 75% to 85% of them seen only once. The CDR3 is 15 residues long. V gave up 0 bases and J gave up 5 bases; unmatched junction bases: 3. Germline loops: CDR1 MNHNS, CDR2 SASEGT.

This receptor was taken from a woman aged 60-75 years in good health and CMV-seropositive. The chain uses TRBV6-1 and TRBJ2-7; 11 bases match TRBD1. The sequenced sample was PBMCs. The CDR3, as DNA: TGTGCCAGCAGTGAAGCCGGGGACAGGGGGGACGAGCAGTACTTC. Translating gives CASSEAGDRGDEQYF.